This TCR beta chain was observed in a study of cytomegalovirus exposure and HLA in healthy donors. For the study at large: Researchers previously reported finding 90 million to 120 million unique TCR beta sequences from around 200 million T cells.

Study-wide findings and caveats: V- and J-gene trimming of TCR beta was linked (in a later analysis) to a missense DCLRE1C variant. What was likely a sequencing artifact was a cluster of highly shared sequence variants. Among donors in an Asian-associated ancestry cluster, a later analysis reportedly found fewer N-insertions than the approximately 700-donor mean.

As for this clone: The target antigen is unknown.

PCR amplification relied on 60 Vbeta primers (plus 13 Jbeta primers). TCRdb keeps only in-frame clones here, not all; method: immunoSEQ multiplex PCR. The table has about 150,000 clones, 60% to 80% seen once. This CDR3 has 14 amino acids. Between the trimmed V and J ends, which lost 3 bases and 5 bases, there was a span of 10 bases. From germline, CDR1 is SGHVS and CDR2 FNYEAQ. This clonotype originated in a woman between 35 and 50 years old in good health and CMV-seropositive. This sequence joins TRBV7-6 and TRBJ2-2; D perhaps matches TRBD1 (6 bases). The material sequenced was PBMCs. Here the CDR3 reads CASSFRGSTGELFF. For the CDR3, the DNA is TGTGCCAGCAGCTTTAGGGGGTCAACCGGGGAGCTGTTTTTT.